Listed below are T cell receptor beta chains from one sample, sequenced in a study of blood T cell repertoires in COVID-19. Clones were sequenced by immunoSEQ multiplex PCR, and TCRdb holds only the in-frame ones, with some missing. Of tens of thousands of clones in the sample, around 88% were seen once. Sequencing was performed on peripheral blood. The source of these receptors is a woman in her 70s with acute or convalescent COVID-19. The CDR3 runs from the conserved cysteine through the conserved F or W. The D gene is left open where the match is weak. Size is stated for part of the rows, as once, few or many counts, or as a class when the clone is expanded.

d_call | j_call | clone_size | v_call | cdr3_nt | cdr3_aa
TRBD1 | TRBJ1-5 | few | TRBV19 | TGTGCCAGCGGGACAGTTAGCAATCAGCCCCAGCATTTT | CASGTVSNQPQHF
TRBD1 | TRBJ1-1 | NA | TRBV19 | TGTGCCAGTAGTATCCCGACAGGGGGCGACGACACTGAAGCTTTCTTT | CASSIPTGGDDTEAFF
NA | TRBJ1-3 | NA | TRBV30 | TGTGCCTGGAGTGTACAGGACAGAGGCAGCACCATATATTTT | CAWSVQDRGSTIYF
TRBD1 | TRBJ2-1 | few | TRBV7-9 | TGTGCCAGCAGCTTCCCGATGACAGGGGCGTCTGTCAATGAGCAGTTCTTC | CASSFPMTGASVNEQFF
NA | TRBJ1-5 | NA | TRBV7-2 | TGTGCCAGCAGCTTGTGGACTGGCATAGATGGTCCCCAGCATTTT | CASSLWTGIDGPQHF
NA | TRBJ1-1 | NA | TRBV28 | TGTGCCAGCAGTTCAGTGAACACTGAAGCTTTCTTT | CASSSVNTEAFF
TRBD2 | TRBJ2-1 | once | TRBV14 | TGTGCCAGCAGCCCCCTAGCGGGCTCCTATGGGAATGAGCAGTTCTTC | CASSPLAGSYGNEQFF
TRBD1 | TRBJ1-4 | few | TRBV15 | TGTGCCACCAGCGGATTACCGGGACAGCATAATGAAAAACTGTTTTTT | CATSGLPGQHNEKLFF
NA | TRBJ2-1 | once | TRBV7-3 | TGTGCCAGCAGCAGTAGCTCCTACAATGAGCAGTTCTTC | CASSSSSYNEQFF
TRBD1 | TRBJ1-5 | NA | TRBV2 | TGTGCCAGCAGTGAAGGGGACAGGATGCGTCAGCCCCAGCATTTT | CASSEGDRMRQPQHF
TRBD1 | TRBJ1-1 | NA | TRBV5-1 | TGCGCCAGCAGCTTGGGAGGGACAGGGGGCCGAAAGGACACTGAAGCTTTCTTT | CASSLGGTGGRKDTEAFF
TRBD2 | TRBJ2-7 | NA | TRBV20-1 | TGCAGTGCTAGTCCCTTGACTAGCGGGAGTTACGAGCAGTACTTC | CSASPLTSGSYEQYF
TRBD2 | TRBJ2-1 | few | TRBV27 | TGTGCCAGCCGACCCATTGGACTAGCGGGAGGCCCTGCTTTCAATGAGCAGTTCTTC | CASRPIGLAGGPAFNEQFF
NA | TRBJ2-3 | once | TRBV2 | TGTGCCAGCAGTGACCAGGCCCGGGATACGCAGTATTTT | CASSDQARDTQYF
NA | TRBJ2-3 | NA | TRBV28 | TGTGCCGGGGGACTGACGTTATCCGATACGCAGTATTTT | CAGGLTLSDTQYF
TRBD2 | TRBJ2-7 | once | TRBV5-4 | TGTGCCAGCAGCTTAGATCCGAGCGGGGGCTCCTACGAGCAGTACTTC | CASSLDPSGGSYEQYF
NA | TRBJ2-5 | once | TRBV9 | TGTGCCAGCAGCGTAGGGCGGAATCAAGAGACCCAGTACTTC | CASSVGRNQETQYF
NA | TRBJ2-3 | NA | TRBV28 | TGTGCCAGCAAGACGGGGGGCCAATCCACAGATACGCAGTATTTT | CASKTGGQSTDTQYF
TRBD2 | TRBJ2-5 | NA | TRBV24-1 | TGTGCCACCAGTTATAGCGGGGTGGAGACCCAGTACTTC | CATSYSGVETQYF
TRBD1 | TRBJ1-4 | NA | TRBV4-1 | TGCGCCAGCAGCCACCCTCTCCGGGACAGGGGGAGTGAAAAACTGTTTTTT | CASSHPLRDRGSEKLFF
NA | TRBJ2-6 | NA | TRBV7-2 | TGTGCCAGCAGCTTGGGAAGCGGTTCTGGGGCCAACGTCCTGACTTTC | CASSLGSGSGANVLTF
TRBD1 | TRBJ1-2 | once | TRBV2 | TGTGCCAGCACTGTGACAGGGGGCGGCTATGGCTACACCTTC | CASTVTGGGYGYTF
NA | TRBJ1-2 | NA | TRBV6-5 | TGTGCCAGCAGTTACTTAGGACAGCTTAACTATGGCTACACCTTC | CASSYLGQLNYGYTF
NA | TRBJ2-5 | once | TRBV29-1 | TGCAGCGCAGAGGCCCTTGGGGAGACCCAGTACTTC | CSAEALGETQYF
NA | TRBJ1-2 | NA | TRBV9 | TGTGCCAGCAGCGTCCCCGGCGGCAGCTCTAACTATGGCTACACCTTC | CASSVPGGSSNYGYTF
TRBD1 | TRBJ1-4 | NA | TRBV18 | TGTGCCAGCTCACCAAACAGGGGTGAAAAACTGTTTTTT | CASSPNRGEKLFF
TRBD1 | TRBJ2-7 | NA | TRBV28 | TGTGCCAGCAGTCCAGGGGGAAAAGGCTACGAGCAGTACTTC | CASSPGGKGYEQYF
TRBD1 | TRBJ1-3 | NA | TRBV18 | TGTGCCAGCTCACCACAAAACGGACAGGGACTTGGAAACACCATATATTTT | CASSPQNGQGLGNTIYF
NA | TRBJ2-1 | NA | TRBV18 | TGTGCCAGCTCACCACCTTCCTCTACGGACAGATCCTACAATGAGCAGTTCTTC | CASSPPSSTDRSYNEQFF
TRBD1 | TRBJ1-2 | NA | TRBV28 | TGTGCCAGCAGTTTTCAGGGGGCCGCTTTTGGCTACACCTTC | CASSFQGAAFGYTF
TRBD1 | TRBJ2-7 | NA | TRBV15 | TGTGCCACCAGCAGAGGGACAGGGACCTACGAGCAGTACTTC | CATSRGTGTYEQYF
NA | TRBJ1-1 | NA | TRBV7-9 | TGTGCCAGCAGCTCTTGGACGGAGGCGAACACTGAAGCTTTCTTT | CASSSWTEANTEAFF
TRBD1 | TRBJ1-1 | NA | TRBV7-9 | TGTGCCAGCAGCTTTGACAGGGGAAGAGCTTTCTTT | CASSFDRGRAFF
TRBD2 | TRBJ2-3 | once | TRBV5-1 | TGCGCCAGCAGCTCGACACTAGCGGGGAGCACAGATACGCAGTATTTT | CASSSTLAGSTDTQYF
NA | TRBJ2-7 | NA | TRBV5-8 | TGTGCCAGCAGCTTGCGTCTAGTGTACGAGCAGTACTTC | CASSLRLVYEQYF
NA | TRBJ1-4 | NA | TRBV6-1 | TGTGCCAGCAGTGACAGGCCTTTTAATGAAAAACTGTTTTTT | CASSDRPFNEKLFF
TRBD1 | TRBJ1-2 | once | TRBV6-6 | TGTGCCAGCAGTTACCCGGGACAGGTCAATGGCTACACCTTC | CASSYPGQVNGYTF